This T cell receptor beta chain was captured in a study of a mutant IDH1 vaccine in newly diagnosed glioma. Looking at the study overall: Vaccination started 4-6 weeks after radiotherapy alone, or with temozolomide cycles. Of the patients given treatment, approximately 60% were male and approximately 38% were female, and a mean age of approximately 37 years was recorded. Study-wide points: A vaccine-induced immune response developed in 93.3% of the patients.

As to this clone: The target antigen is unknown.

Documented time point: week 35, safety follow-up. In every dose of vaccine, 300 ug of mutant IDH1 20-mer peptide was given alongside topical imiquimod. Tumors from donors were new WHO grade 3 or 4 IDH1-mutant astrocytomas with ATRX loss. Measured with immunoSEQ multiplex PCR; TCRdb has only the in-frame clones, and not every one. The sample gives about 41,000 clones, 85% to 90% of which show up once; approximately 1.5% is in the top ten. Sequencing was performed on PBMCs, taken from a glioma patient whose treatment included an IDH1 peptide vaccine. This receptor was identified in a man between 40 and 49 years old with glioma.

CDR3 region: CSAGGGEYNEQFF. The CDR3 nucleotides are TGCAGCGCGGGGGGAGGGGAATACAATGAGCAGTTCTTC. The chain joins TRBV29-1 to TRBJ2-1; TRBD2 matches 7 bases. With V trimmed by 7 bases and J by 4 bases, 7 bases remained unmatched. The CDR3 contains 13 residues. Germline values: CDR1 SQVTM, CDR2 ANQGSEA.